Below, 15 T cell receptor beta chains from the same sample are listed, as sequenced in a study of T cell responses to AZD1222 COVID-19 vaccine. TCRdb keeps only in-frame clones here, not all; method: immunoSEQ multiplex PCR. The sample lists about 150,000 clones; more than 85% were seen once. The sequenced sample was peripheral blood, obtained 28 days after the second AZD1222 dose. These receptors were taken from an adult who received the AZD1222 COVID-19 vaccine.

In the case of this clone: Other DNA sequences in the same sample also yield this CDR3. The chain has TRBV5-1 and TRBJ2-7, with no clear D. The CDR3 has 14 residues. The ends were cut back, 0 bases at V and 1 base at J, with 8 bases in the middle. The germline V gene encodes CDR1 SGHRS and CDR2 YFSETQ. The CDR3 reads CASSLDASSYEQYF. CDR3 DNA sequence: TGCGCCAGCAGCTTGGACGCAAGTTCCTACGAGCAGTACTTC.

The chain has TRBV4-1 and TRBJ1-1; 7 nucleotides align to TRBD1. Germline CDR1 MGHRA, CDR2 YSYEKL. The length of the CDR3 is 15 residues. V lost 1 base, J lost 4 bases, and 6 bases stayed unmatched. In DNA form, the CDR3 reads TGCGCCAGCAGCCAAGCACACAGGGGTCGCACTGAAGCTTTCTTT. This encodes CASSQAHRGRTEAFF.

The chain couples TRBV27 to TRBJ1-4; D gene ambiguous. The CDR3 length is 13 residues. From germline, CDR1 is MNHEY and CDR2 SMNVEV (reference sequence). The V end lost 3 bases, the J end lost 8 bases, and 10 bases lay between the germline ends. CDR3 protein: CASSLNSGEKLFF. CDR3 in DNA: TGTGCCAGCAGTTTGAATTCTGGGGAAAAACTGTTTTTT.

This clone showed up just once. The genes are TRBV11-3 and TRBJ1-1, with D perhaps TRBD1 (5 bases). Germline lookup yields CDR1 SGHNT and CDR2 YENEEA. The CDR3 loop spans 16 amino acids. V lost 1 base and J lost 0, with 12 bases in between. CDR3 amino acids: CASSLVVWGLNTEAFF. CDR3 nucleotide sequence: TGTGCCAGCAGCTTAGTCGTATGGGGGTTGAACACTGAAGCTTTCTTT.

The CDR3 sequence is CASSRGMWDTGELFF. CDR3 nucleotides: TGTGCCAGCAGCCGAGGGATGTGGGACACCGGGGAGCTGTTTTTT. The genes are TRBV6-5 and TRBJ2-2, with D tentatively TRBD2 (5 bases). The V end was cut by 6 bases, the J end by 3 bases, with 14 bases between. The germline gives CDR1 MNHEY, CDR2 SVGAGI. CDR3 length equals 15 residues.

The chain combines TRBV7-3 with TRBJ2-2, with TRBD2 matching over 10 bases. Unmatched junction bases numbered 9, after V lost 5 bases and J lost 6 bases. The CDR3 covers 16 residues. Germline values: CDR1 SGHTA, CDR2 FQGTGA. CDR3 DNA sequence: TGTGCCAGCAGCGCTACCAGCGGGAGGGCCGCCGGGGAGCTGTTTTTT. It translates to CASSATSGRAAGELFF.

The chain is built from TRBV5-1 and TRBJ2-1; possibly TRBD1 for D (6 bases). Germline CDR1 SGHRS, CDR2 YFSETQ. V was shortened by 1 base and J by 10 bases, with 12 bases between the two germline ends. This CDR3 has 13 residues. For the CDR3, the DNA is TGCGCCAGCAGCTTGAACCAGGGGCGAGAGCAGTTCTTC. Protein product: CASSLNQGREQFF.

This chain joins TRBV27 and TRBJ2-3; no definite D call. The CDR3 runs to 14 residues. V dropped 2 bases and J dropped 5 bases, with 11 bases sitting between them. CDR1 MNHEY and CDR2 SMNVEV come from the germline V gene (reference sequence). The CDR3 region has the DNA TGTGCCAGCAGTTTAAACGTGCGTGGAGATACGCAGTATTTT. This gives the protein CASSLNVRGDTQYF.

The rearrangement joins TRBV5-4 to TRBJ2-2, with 12 nucleotides matching TRBD1. V trimming: 3 bases; J trimming: 7 bases; junction bases outside the gene matches: 7. CDR1 and CDR2 from the germline V gene are SGHNT and YYREEE (reference sequence). The CDR3 spans 16 residues. In nucleotides, the CDR3 is TGTGCCAGCAGCTCCGGGACAGGGGGCAGGGGCGGGGAGCTGTTTTTT. Protein product: CASSSGTGGRGGELFF.

This clone is a singleton in its sample. The chain has TRBV2 and TRBJ1-5; maybe TRBD1 (6 bases). The CDR3 consists of 15 residues. Germline loops: CDR1 SNHLY, CDR2 FYNNEI. V was cut by 4 bases and J by 6 bases, with 16 bases left in between. As DNA, the CDR3 is TGTGCCAGCAGTGGAGGGGGGGGAAATCCTCAGCCCCAGCATTTT. This encodes CASSGGGGNPQPQHF.

This clone is a singleton in its sample. The V call is TRBV10-3, the J call TRBJ2-2, with 7 bases that match TRBD1. The CDR3 is made up of 16 amino acids. J lost 6 bases, V lost 6 bases, and 13 bases had no gene match. Germline assignment: CDR1 ENHRY and CDR2 SYGVKD. The CDR3 reads CAISRTGQTGAGELFF. In nucleotides, the CDR3 is TGTGCCATCAGCCGGACAGGACAGACTGGGGCCGGGGAGCTGTTTTTT.

A single count supports this clone. CDR3 loop: CSASDFERTDTQYF. The CDR3 nucleotides read TGCAGTGCTAGTGACTTCGAGAGGACAGATACGCAGTATTTT. The rearrangement uses TRBV20-1 and TRBJ2-3; D gene unclear. V lost 3 bases and J 3 bases, leaving 13 bases between the germline ends. The germline gives CDR1 DFQATT, CDR2 SNEGSKA (reference sequence). The CDR3 sequence is 14 residues long.

J is TRBJ2-1 and V is TRBV7-9; TRBD2 aligns across 7 bases. CDR3 size: 13 residues. Germline V gene lookup returns CDR1 SEHNR and CDR2 FQNEAQ (reference sequence). J gave up 8 bases and V 0 bases, and 1 base lay outside the gene matches. The CDR3 DNA reads as TGTGCCAGCAGCTTAGCGGGGAGGGATGAGCAGTTCTTC. It is translated as CASSLAGRDEQFF.

The chain links TRBV2 to TRBJ2-7; 8 bases align to TRBD2. The germline V gene encodes CDR1 SNHLY and CDR2 FYNNEI. The CDR3 totals 14 residues. With 10 bases clipped from V and 2 bases from J, the junction kept 10 bases outside the gene matches. This CDR3 is CAIILAENPYEQYF. The CDR3 nucleotides read TGTGCCATTATACTAGCGGAAAATCCCTACGAGCAGTACTTC.

This CDR3 reads CASSEAGARNTIYF. The CDR3 DNA sequence: TGCGCCAGCAGTGAGGCAGGAGCAAGAAACACCATATATTTT. The rearrangement joins TRBV10-2 to TRBJ1-3; D uncertain. This CDR3 region has 14 residues. The V end was cut by 2 bases, the J end by 5 bases, with 10 bases between. CDR1 and CDR2 from the germline V gene are WSHSY and SAAADI.